What follows describes a single T cell receptor (beta chain). Its cognate antigen is unknown. This sample was taken from a study of PD-L1 blockade in urothelial cancer. Looking at the study overall: Patients previously received 0 to 3 chemotherapy regimens. Blood analyses occurred 3 weeks (second dose) and 6 weeks post treatment start.

The study's findings and limits: Patients with below-median pretreatment blood clonality survived longer.

Into every PCR, synthetic TCR analog templates were spiked. Only in-frame clones appear in the TCRdb table, and some are missing; sequencing was by immunoSEQ multiplex PCR. The table shows fewer than 55,000 clones, with roughly four fifths occurring only once. V dropped 4 bases and J dropped 0 bases, with 14 bases sitting between them. The CDR3 is made up of 16 amino acids. Germline CDR1 is SGDLS and CDR2 is YYNGEE. The material was PBMCs, obtained around atezolizumab (anti-PD-L1) treatment. This sequence joins TRBV9 and TRBJ1-3; D remains ambiguous. The receptor comes from a man aged 65-85 years with urothelial cancer. CDR3 coding DNA: TGTGCCAGCAGCCCTCACGCCAGTGTCTCTGGAAACACCATATATTTT. This translates into CASSPHASVSGNTIYF.